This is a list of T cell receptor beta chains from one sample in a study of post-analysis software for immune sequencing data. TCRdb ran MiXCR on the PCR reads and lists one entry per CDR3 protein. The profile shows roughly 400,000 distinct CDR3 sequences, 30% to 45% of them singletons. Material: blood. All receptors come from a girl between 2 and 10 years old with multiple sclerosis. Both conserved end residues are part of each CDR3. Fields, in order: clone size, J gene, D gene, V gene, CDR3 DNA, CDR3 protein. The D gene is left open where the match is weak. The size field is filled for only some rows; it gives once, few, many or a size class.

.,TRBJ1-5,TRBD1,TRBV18,TGTGCCAGCTCAGACAGACAGGGCGCACTCCAGCCCCAGCATTTT,CASSDRQGALQPQHF
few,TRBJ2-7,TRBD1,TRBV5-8,TGTGCCAGCAGCTCCATCCAGGGGGACTCCTACGAGCAGTACTTC,CASSSIQGDSYEQYF
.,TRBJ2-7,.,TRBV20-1,TGCAGTGCTAGTGCCCACCAGAGCTCCTACGAGCAGTACTTC,CSASAHQSSYEQYF
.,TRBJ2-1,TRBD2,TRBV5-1,TGCGCCAGCAGCTTGTGGACTAGCGGGGGGCAGGATGAGCAGTTCTTC,CASSLWTSGGQDEQFF
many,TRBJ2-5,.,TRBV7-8,TGTGCCAGCAGCTCTGACAGTGGGGGGCAACAAGAGACCCAGTACTTC,CASSSDSGGQQETQYF
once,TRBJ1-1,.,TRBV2,TGTGCCAGCAGTGATAAGGACCGGCTGAACACTGAAGCTTTCTTT,CASSDKDRLNTEAFF
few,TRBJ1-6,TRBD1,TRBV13,TGTGCCAGCAGCTCCACGCCGGGACAGGGTATTTCACCCCTCCACTTT,CASSSTPGQGISPLHF
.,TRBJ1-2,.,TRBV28,TGTGCCAGCTTCGGACGCCAGAGTGGCTACACCTTC,CASFGRQSGYTF
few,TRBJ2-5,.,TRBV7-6,TGTGCCAGCAGCAACAGGGTGGGCGAGACCCAGTACTTC,CASSNRVGETQYF
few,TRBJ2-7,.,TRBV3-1,TGTGCCAGCAGCCGAGGAGGGGGCGGCGAGCAGTACTTC,CASSRGGGGEQYF
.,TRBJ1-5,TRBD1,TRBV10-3,TGTGCCATCAGCGACAGGGACAATCAGCCCCAGCATTTT,CAISDRDNQPQHF
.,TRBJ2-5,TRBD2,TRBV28,TGTGCCAGCGCTGCTAGCGGGAGATCACAAGAGACCCAGTACTTC,CASAASGRSQETQYF
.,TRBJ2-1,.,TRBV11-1,TGTGCCAGCAGCTTAGTGGCCCCCTTTACTGGCAATGAGCAGTTCTTC,CASSLVAPFTGNEQFF
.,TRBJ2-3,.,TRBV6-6,TGTGCCAGCAGATCTTTCAGGGGAAGGGGCACAGATACGCAGTATTTT,CASRSFRGRGTDTQYF
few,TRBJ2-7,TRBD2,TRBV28,TGTGCCAGCAGTAAAAGCGGGAGCTCCTACGAGCAGTACTTC,CASSKSGSSYEQYF
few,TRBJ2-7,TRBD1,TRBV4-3,TGCGCCAGCAGCCAAAGTCCCGAGGGACAGGCTATTTACGAGCAGTACTTC,CASSQSPEGQAIYEQYF
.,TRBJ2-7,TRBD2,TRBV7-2,TGTGCCAGCAGCTTAGACCTAGCGGGGGGTCTACACTACGAGCAGTACTTC,CASSLDLAGGLHYEQYF
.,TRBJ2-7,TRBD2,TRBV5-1,TGCGCCAGCAGCTTCGATAGCGGGTTCTACGAGCAGTACTTC,CASSFDSGFYEQYF
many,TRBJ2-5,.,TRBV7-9,TGTGCCAGCAGCCCCCGAGACTACCAAGAGACCCAGTACTTC,CASSPRDYQETQYF
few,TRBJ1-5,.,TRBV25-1,TGTGCCAGCAGTGATGGGCAGGACTATAGCAATCAGCCCCAGCATTTT,CASSDGQDYSNQPQHF
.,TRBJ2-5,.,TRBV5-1,TGCGCCAGCAGCTGGGACCGCGTCCAGACCCAGTACTTC,CASSWDRVQTQYF
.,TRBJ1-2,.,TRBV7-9,TGTGCCAGCAGCTTAGAAGGCATTTCCAACTCTCCGCGTTATGGCTACACCTTC,CASSLEGISNSPRYGYTF
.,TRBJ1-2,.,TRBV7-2,TGTGCCAGCAGCTTAGTCGGAGGGGCTCACTATGGCTACACCTTC,CASSLVGGAHYGYTF
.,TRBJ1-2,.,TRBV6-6,TGTGCCAGCACCTACGAGGGCCCAAGGGGCTATGGCTACACCTTC,CASTYEGPRGYGYTF
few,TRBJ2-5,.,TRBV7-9,TGTGCCAGCAGCTTAGCGTGGGGGCGAGAAGAGACCCAGTACTTC,CASSLAWGREETQYF